This T cell receptor beta chain was identified in a study of control samples from healthy donors and cancer patients. Deletions cut 5 bases from V and 0 bases from J, with 14 bases between. The CDR3 has 17 residues. CDR1 is LNHDA and CDR2 is SQIVND in the germline V gene (reference sequence). The assay was immunoSEQ multiplex PCR, and TCRdb's table has in-frame clones only and misses some. The repertoire has 350,000 to 450,000 clones, 90% of them found once; the top ten carry just under 6.5%. The sample comprised PBMCs. The chain couples TRBV19 to TRBJ2-6; D ambiguous. The receptor's source is a man in his forties with head and neck cancer. For the CDR3, the DNA is TGTGCCAGTAGTTCGGTCGGAACCTTCTCTGGGGCCAACGTCCTGACTTTC. This encodes CASSSVGTFSGANVLTF. Variable domain in full (rest from reference TRBV19 and TRBJ2-6): DGGITQSPKYLFRKEGQNVTLSCEQNLNHDAMYWYRQDPGQGLRLIYYSQIVNDFQKGDIAEGYSVSREKKESFPLTVTSAQKNPTAFYLCASSSVGTFSGANVLTFGAGSRLTVL.